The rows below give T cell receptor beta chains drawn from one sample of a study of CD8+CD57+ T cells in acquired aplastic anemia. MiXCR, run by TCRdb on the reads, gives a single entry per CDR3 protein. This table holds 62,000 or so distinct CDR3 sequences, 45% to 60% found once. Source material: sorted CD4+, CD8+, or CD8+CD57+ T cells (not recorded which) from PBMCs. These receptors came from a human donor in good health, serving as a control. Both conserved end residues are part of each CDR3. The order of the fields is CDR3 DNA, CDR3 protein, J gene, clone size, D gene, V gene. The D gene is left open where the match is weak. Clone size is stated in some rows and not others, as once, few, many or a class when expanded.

cdr3_nt: TGTGCCAGCAGCGTAGGATCAGAGGGGGAGACCCAGTACTTC; cdr3_aa: CASSVGSEGETQYF; j_call: TRBJ2-5; clone_size: NA; d_call: NA; v_call: TRBV9
cdr3_nt: TGTGCCAGCAGTCCTCCGGGACTAGCGGCCGAGCAGTACTTC; cdr3_aa: CASSPPGLAAEQYF; j_call: TRBJ2-7; clone_size: many; d_call: TRBD2; v_call: TRBV9
cdr3_nt: TGTGCCATCAGTGAAAGAGGGCCTAACTATGGCTACACCTTC; cdr3_aa: CAISERGPNYGYTF; j_call: TRBJ1-2; clone_size: NA; d_call: NA; v_call: TRBV10-3
cdr3_nt: TGCAGTGCTAGCACCAGGGTTTCTGGCGGCTACACCTTC; cdr3_aa: CSASTRVSGGYTF; j_call: TRBJ1-2; clone_size: few; d_call: NA; v_call: TRBV20-1
cdr3_nt: TGTGCCAGCAGCTTAAGGGACAGGGGTTCACCCCTCCACTTT; cdr3_aa: CASSLRDRGSPLHF; j_call: TRBJ1-6; clone_size: few; d_call: TRBD1; v_call: TRBV7-3
cdr3_nt: TGCAGTGCTAGTTCACCTACAGGGTTGAACACTGAAGCTTTCTTT; cdr3_aa: CSASSPTGLNTEAFF; j_call: TRBJ1-1; clone_size: NA; d_call: NA; v_call: TRBV20-1
cdr3_nt: TGTGCCAGCGCGGGGGGTCTTGATCAGCCCCAGCATTTT; cdr3_aa: CASAGGLDQPQHF; j_call: TRBJ1-5; clone_size: NA; d_call: NA; v_call: TRBV19
cdr3_nt: TGTGCCAGCAGAGCGGGAAGGGCCACAGATACGCAGTATTTT; cdr3_aa: CASRAGRATDTQYF; j_call: TRBJ2-3; clone_size: many; d_call: TRBD2; v_call: TRBV6-4
cdr3_nt: TGTGCCAGCAGCGCTGGACTAGGCTCCTACGAGCAGTACTTC; cdr3_aa: CASSAGLGSYEQYF; j_call: TRBJ2-7; clone_size: NA; d_call: TRBD2; v_call: TRBV2
cdr3_nt: TGCAGCGTTGATGCTTTGGGACAGGGGGCGCACGAGCAGTACTTC; cdr3_aa: CSVDALGQGAHEQYF; j_call: TRBJ2-7; clone_size: NA; d_call: TRBD1; v_call: TRBV29-1
cdr3_nt: TGTGCCAGCAGCCAAGATAGGAGACTAGATGCCTACGAGCAGTACTTC; cdr3_aa: CASSQDRRLDAYEQYF; j_call: TRBJ2-7; clone_size: many; d_call: NA; v_call: TRBV4-2
cdr3_nt: TGCAGTGCTAGAGATGGTTTCGGCAATCAGCCCCAGCATTTT; cdr3_aa: CSARDGFGNQPQHF; j_call: TRBJ1-5; clone_size: many; d_call: NA; v_call: TRBV20-1
cdr3_nt: TGTGCCAGCAGCTGGACTAGCGAGCAGTTCTTC; cdr3_aa: CASSWTSEQFF; j_call: TRBJ2-1; clone_size: many; d_call: TRBD2; v_call: TRBV6-1
cdr3_nt: TGCGCCAGCAGCTGGAATAAGAACACTGAAGCTTTCTTT; cdr3_aa: CASSWNKNTEAFF; j_call: TRBJ1-1; clone_size: many; d_call: NA; v_call: TRBV5-1
cdr3_nt: TGTGCCACCGATTCCAGGGAGAGCACTGAAGCTTTCTTT; cdr3_aa: CATDSRESTEAFF; j_call: TRBJ1-1; clone_size: NA; d_call: NA; v_call: TRBV12-3/TRBV12-4
cdr3_nt: TGTGCCAGCGGGGACAGGGGGAAGAACACTGAAGCTTTCTTT; cdr3_aa: CASGDRGKNTEAFF; j_call: TRBJ1-1; clone_size: many; d_call: TRBD1; v_call: TRBV6-2/TRBV6-3
cdr3_nt: TGTGCCAGCACGTCCCGCGGGGGACAGGGGTTCTTAGGCGAGCAGTACTTC; cdr3_aa: CASTSRGGQGFLGEQYF; j_call: TRBJ2-7; clone_size: once; d_call: TRBD1; v_call: TRBV2
cdr3_nt: TGTGCCAGCAGTTACTCGTTCCGGACTCCCTCCTACGAGCAGTACTTC; cdr3_aa: CASSYSFRTPSYEQYF; j_call: TRBJ2-7; clone_size: many; d_call: NA; v_call: TRBV6-2/TRBV6-3
cdr3_nt: TGTGCCAGCGGGGAGGTGGATTCACCCCTCCACTTT; cdr3_aa: CASGEVDSPLHF; j_call: TRBJ1-6; clone_size: NA; d_call: NA; v_call: TRBV7-9
cdr3_nt: TGCAGCGTTGCTTGGGAGACCCAGTACTTC; cdr3_aa: CSVAWETQYF; j_call: TRBJ2-5; clone_size: NA; d_call: NA; v_call: TRBV29-1
cdr3_nt: TGTGCCAGCAGCCACCGACAGGGTATGAACACTGAAGCTTTCTTT; cdr3_aa: CASSHRQGMNTEAFF; j_call: TRBJ1-1; clone_size: many; d_call: TRBD1; v_call: TRBV9